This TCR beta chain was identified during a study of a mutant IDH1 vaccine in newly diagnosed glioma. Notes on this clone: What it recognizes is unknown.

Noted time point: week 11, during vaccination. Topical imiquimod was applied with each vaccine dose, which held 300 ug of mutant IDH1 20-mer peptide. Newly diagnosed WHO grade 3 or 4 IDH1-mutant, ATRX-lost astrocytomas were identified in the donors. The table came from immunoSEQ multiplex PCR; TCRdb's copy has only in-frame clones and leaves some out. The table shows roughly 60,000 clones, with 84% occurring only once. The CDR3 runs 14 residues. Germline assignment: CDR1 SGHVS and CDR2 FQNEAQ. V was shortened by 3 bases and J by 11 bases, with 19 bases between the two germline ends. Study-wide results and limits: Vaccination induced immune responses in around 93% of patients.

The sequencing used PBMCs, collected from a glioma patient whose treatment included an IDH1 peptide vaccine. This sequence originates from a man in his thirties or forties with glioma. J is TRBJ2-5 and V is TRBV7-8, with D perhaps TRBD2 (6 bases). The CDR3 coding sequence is TGTGCCAGCAGCTTGGGACGACGGCGCGGGGAGCAGTACTTC. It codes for CASSLGRRRGEQYF.